One sample yielded the 5 T cell receptor beta chains listed below, sequenced in a study of blood T cell repertoires in COVID-19. Assay used: immunoSEQ multiplex PCR; TCRdb lists only in-frame clones, some missing. The data show about 120,000 clones, 90% seen once. Source material: peripheral blood. These TCRs come from a man in his sixties with COVID-19, enrolled during active disease.

CDR3 sequence (DNA): TGTGCCAGCAGCTTAGGACGTCAGGGCTATCAGCCCCAGCATTTT. Residues: CASSLGRQGYQPQHF. The chain joins TRBV5-6 to TRBJ1-5, with D maybe TRBD1 (5 bases). The CDR3 runs 15 residues. The V gene's germline CDR1 is SGHDT and CDR2 YYEEEE. V gave up 2 bases and J gave up 5 bases, with 14 bases separating them.

The V gene is TRBV6-1, the J gene TRBJ1-1; perhaps TRBD1 as D (5 bases). The length of the CDR3 is 18 residues. In germline, CDR1 is MNHNS, CDR2 SASEGT. The germline V and J ends were trimmed by 0 bases and 5 bases, with 22 bases remaining between them. The CDR3 coding sequence is TGTGCCAGCAGTGAAGCGCTTCGGGACGGGGGACTAACGACTGAAGCTTTCTTT. Its translation: CASSEALRDGGLTTEAFF.

The chain is built from TRBV12-5 and TRBJ1-2, with D perhaps matching TRBD1 (6 bases). The CDR3 spans 14 residues. Germline V gene data show CDR1 as LGHNT and CDR2 as FRNRAP. V was clipped by 4 bases and J by 6 bases, with 15 bases between them. CDR3 amino acids: CASGSSRTDDGYTF. The CDR3 DNA follows: TGTGCTAGTGGTTCTTCCAGGACAGATGATGGCTACACCTTC.

Only one count was recorded for this clone. The V call is TRBV5-8, the J call TRBJ2-1; D is ambiguous. CDR3 length: 16 residues. Germline CDR1 reads SGHTS; CDR2 reads YDEGEE. Trimming left V 2 bases short and J 7 bases short, with 19 bases between. CDR3: CASSFASAQTGNEQFF. The CDR3 DNA follows: TGTGCCAGCAGCTTTGCCAGCGCCCAAACTGGGAATGAGCAGTTCTTC.

The V call is TRBV19, the J call TRBJ1-4; D is unresolved. Germline V gene data show CDR1 as LNHDA and CDR2 as SQIVND (reference sequence). The V end was cut by 1 base, the J end by 0 bases, with 12 bases between. The CDR3 runs to 17 residues. CDR3 DNA sequence: TGTGCCAGTAGTATAGCCTACGCTCGAGCAACTAATGAAAAACTGTTTTTT. It specifies CASSIAYARATNEKLFF.